This T cell receptor beta chain was sequenced for a study of blood T cell repertoires in COVID-19 (dated by TCRdb to the early 2020s). Looking at the study overall: The collaborator samples originated in the United States, Italy and Spain and spanned the acute and convalescent phases of COVID-19. The material from the prospective study consisted of cDNA or gDNA derived from T cells, B-cell-depleted T cells, or PBMCs. The dataset comprised deeply sampled blood TCRbeta repertoires from subjects exposed to, actively infected with, or recovered from COVID-19. The repertoires were released in a freely available public database meant as a resource for research on the immune response to SARS-CoV-2. The samples were drawn from two sources: the first 160 participants of the ongoing ImmuneRACE study, and 950 to 1,500 subjects contributed by 6 global collaborators. The sample metadata nearly always contained a de-identified subject ID, COVID-19 status, age in years and sex. Where available, HLA class I and class II types were obtained from metadata supplied by the sample provider rather than from assay-based typing. The paper's findings and limits, for the study overall: The amount of clinical and demographic metadata varied by source and participant and was provided uncurated.

Each collaborating institution followed its own protocols to collect whole blood in K2EDTA tubes. For TCRbeta analysis, collaborators shipped samples as frozen whole blood, isolated PBMCs, or DNA extracted from either of those sample types. TCRbeta CDR3 regions were amplified from genomic DNA using the immunoSEQ Assay, a bias-controlled multiplex PCR. The paper's processing steps were these. Within the assay, amplification of reference gene primers was used to estimate how many nucleated cells each sample contained. To quantify the absolute abundance of each unique TCRbeta CDR3 rearrangement, sequence reads were collapsed and filtered. Productive Simpson clonality was computed per sample as the square root of Simpson's diversity index over productive rearrangements. This immuneACCESS table, as held by TCRdb, lists in-frame sequences with V and J called but not all clones. Of the missing ones, under half trace to an unresolved V gene in checked studies; the others have no known cause. The V and J calls and the clone size are those of that table, but D and trimming were determined from the DNA. The sample table contains some 200,000 clones; only one count was recorded for 86% of them. Jointly, the top ten make up more than 0.7% of the sample.

As to this clone: Its antigen has not been determined. No base quality values were provided; no much bigger clone lies one nucleotide off.

Sample: peripheral blood. The sequence was obtained from a woman aged 70-85 years with acute or convalescent COVID-19.

The DNA sequence is TGCGCCAGCAGCCAAGAGGCAGCGGGGAGGGGCTACACCTTC. It specifies CASSQEAAGRGYTF. This chain is built from TRBV4-1 and TRBJ1-2, with no confidently assigned D gene. The CDR3 spans 14 residues, from the cysteine through the phenylalanine. Only CDR3 DNA is held: 42 bases, read in frame from base 1. A distance of 13 bases separates the germline ends of V and J, which lose 0 bases and 8 bases respectively. For CDR1 and CDR2, the germline V gene lists MGHRA and YSYEKL.